A selection of T cell receptor beta chains follows, all from one sample in a study of identical twins. One entry per CDR3 protein results from TCRdb running MiXCR on the 5' RACE reads. The sample includes hundreds of thousands of distinct CDR3 sequences, around 6.1% of them seen just once. The sample was naive T cells sorted from blood. The origin of the receptors is a man between 18 and 29 years old in good health. The conserved cysteine and the conserved F or W are not part of the CDR3 here. D genes are given only for firm matches.

D | length | V | CDR3
. | 10 | TRBV6-5 | ASSFQQGKLF
TRBD1 | 11 | TRBV20-1 | SAGQSLNTEAF
TRBD2 | 12 | TRBV7-6 | ASSLGTSEDTQY
TRBD1 | 16 | TRBV5-1 | ASSLATGVMNGNTEAF
. | 11 | TRBV12-3/TRBV12-4 | ASTGTTKNIQY
. | 16 | TRBV11-2 | ASSLDVAGSSYNSALH
. | 12 | TRBV29-1 | SVGPLGGSYEQY
TRBD2 | 12 | TRBV20-1 | SAGGGDPRETQY
. | 12 | TRBV7-2 | ASSSTGFSYGYT
. | 12 | TRBV27 | ASSSREGNTEAF
TRBD2 | 15 | TRBV28 | ASSSWIVSGSRETQY
. | 12 | TRBV6-5 | ASSYSSGPKTQY
. | 11 | TRBV6-5 | ASRLLTVEEQF
. | 12 | TRBV2 | ASSDDPWEAEAF
TRBD2 | 14 | TRBV19 | ASSIGLAGPTDTQY
. | 12 | TRBV4-3 | ASSQSVWIYEQY
. | 12 | TRBV4-3 | ASSLSRDAVEAF
. | 14 | TRBV4-2 | ASSQGPGGQVTEQY
TRBD2 | 13 | TRBV12-3/TRBV12-4 | ASTAGAVETGELF
TRBD1 | 11 | TRBV6-2/TRBV6-3 | ASSHRDSQPQH
. | 13 | TRBV7-6 | ASSLRGREDRTQY
TRBD1 | 13 | TRBV20-1 | SAIPGQASYNEQF
TRBD2 | 16 | TRBV12-3/TRBV12-4 | ASTPRNGLAGKSDTQY
. | 10 | TRBV12-3/TRBV12-4 | ASSDSNQPQH
. | 14 | TRBV27 | ASSRSIGSSYNEQF
. | 11 | TRBV28 | ASSLSDLVTQY
TRBD2 | 17 | TRBV15 | ATSREKGSSGRRSHEQY
. | 13 | TRBV12-3/TRBV12-4 | ASSFVAGLLNEQF
TRBD1 | 15 | TRBV27 | ASSQLPYRGNQETQY
. | 10 | TRBV25-1 | ASSVTGNTIY
TRBD1 | 12 | TRBV7-8 | ASSIQGERNEQF
. | 14 | TRBV2 | ASSDSPAGSGNTIY
TRBD1 | 14 | TRBV30 | AWSVESTGGDEKLF
TRBD1 | 12 | TRBV3-1 | ASSQHDRGSGYT
TRBD2 | 11 | TRBV29-1 | SVQRGREETQY